This entry describes one TCR beta chain. The antigen is not known. RNA, once extracted, was reverse transcribed into cDNA for use as the sequencing template. The data were produced by immunoSEQ multiplex PCR, yet TCRdb's version contains in-frame clones alone and is incomplete. Seen here are about 300,000 clones, roughly 60% observed once, and the top ten hold under 2%. The data derive from a study of CD8+ T cells in alopecia areata. Overall study context: Percent of scalp involved defined treated patients' severity scores.

Treatment noted: oral pan-JAK inhibitor, 5-10 mg twice daily. Points from the study as a whole: Patients shared TCRs less clearly than mice did, possibly owing to HLA. Tofacitinib significantly reduced both scalp clonality and expanded CD8+ clones among the top 100.

Germline V gene data show CDR1 as MNHEY and CDR2 as SVGAGI. Trimming took 2 bases from V and 4 from J, leaving 12 bases between them. The CDR3 runs 15 residues. The chain combines TRBV6-5 with TRBJ1-3; no clear D gene. This TCR derives from a human donor with alopecia areata. The sample was CD4+ T cells sorted from blood, taken at week 24, from a patient treated with tofacitinib. Written as DNA, the CDR3 is TGTGCCAGCAGTTACCGACCTGGGTTGGGAAACACCATATATTTT. Translated: CASSYRPGLGNTIYF.